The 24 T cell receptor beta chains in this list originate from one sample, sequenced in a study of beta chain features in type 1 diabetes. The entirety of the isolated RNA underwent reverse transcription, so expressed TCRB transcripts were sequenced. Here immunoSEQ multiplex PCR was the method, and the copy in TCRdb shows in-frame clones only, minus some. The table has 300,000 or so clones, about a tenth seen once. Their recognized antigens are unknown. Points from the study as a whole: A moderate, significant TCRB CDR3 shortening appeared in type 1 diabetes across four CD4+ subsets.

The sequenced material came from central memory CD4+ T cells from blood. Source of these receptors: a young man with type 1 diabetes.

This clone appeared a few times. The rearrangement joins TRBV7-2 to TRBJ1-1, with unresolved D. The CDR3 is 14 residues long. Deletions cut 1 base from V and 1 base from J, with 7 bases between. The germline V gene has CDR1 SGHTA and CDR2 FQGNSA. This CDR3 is CASSLETGNTEAFF. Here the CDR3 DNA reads TGTGCCAGCAGCTTAGAAACGGGGAACACTGAAGCTTTCTTT.

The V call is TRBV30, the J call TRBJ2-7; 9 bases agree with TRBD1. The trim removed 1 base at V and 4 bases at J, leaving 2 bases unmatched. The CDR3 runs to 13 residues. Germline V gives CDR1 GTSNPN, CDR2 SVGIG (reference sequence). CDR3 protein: CAWSAGQGYEQYF. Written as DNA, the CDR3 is TGTGCCTGGAGTGCGGGACAGGGATACGAGCAGTACTTC.

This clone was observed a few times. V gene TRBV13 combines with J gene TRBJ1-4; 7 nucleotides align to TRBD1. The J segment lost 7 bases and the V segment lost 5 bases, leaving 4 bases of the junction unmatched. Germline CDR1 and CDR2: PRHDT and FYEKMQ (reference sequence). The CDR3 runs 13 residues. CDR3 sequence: CASSPTGTEKLFF. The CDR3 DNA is TGTGCCAGCAGCCCGACAGGGACTGAAAAACTGTTTTTT.

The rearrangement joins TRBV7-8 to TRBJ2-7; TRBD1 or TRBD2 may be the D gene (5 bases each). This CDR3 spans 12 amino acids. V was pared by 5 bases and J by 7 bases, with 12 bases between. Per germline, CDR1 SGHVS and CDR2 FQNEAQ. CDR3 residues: CASSPEGIEQYF. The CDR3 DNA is TGTGCCAGCAGCCCCGAGGGGATAGAGCAGTACTTC. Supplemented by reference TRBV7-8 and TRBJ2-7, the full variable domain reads GAGVSQSPRYKVAKRGQDVALRCDPISGHVSLFWYQQALGQGPEFLTYFQNEAQLDKSGLPSDRFFAERPEGSVSTLKIQRTQQEDSAVYLCASSPEGIEQYFGPGTRLTVT.

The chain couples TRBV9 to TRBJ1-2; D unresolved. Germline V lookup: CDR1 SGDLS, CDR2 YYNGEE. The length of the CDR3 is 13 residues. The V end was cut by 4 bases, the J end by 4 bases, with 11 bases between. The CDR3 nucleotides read TGTGCCAGCAGCCTCACAGATCGCTATGGCTACACCTTC. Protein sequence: CASSLTDRYGYTF.

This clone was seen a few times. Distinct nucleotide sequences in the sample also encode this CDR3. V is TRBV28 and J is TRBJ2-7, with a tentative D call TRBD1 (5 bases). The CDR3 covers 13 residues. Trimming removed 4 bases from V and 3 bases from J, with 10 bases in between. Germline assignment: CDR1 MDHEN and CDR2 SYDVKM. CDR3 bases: TGTGCCAGCAGTTCTCCCCAGGGCTACGAGCAGTACTTC. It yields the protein CASSSPQGYEQYF.

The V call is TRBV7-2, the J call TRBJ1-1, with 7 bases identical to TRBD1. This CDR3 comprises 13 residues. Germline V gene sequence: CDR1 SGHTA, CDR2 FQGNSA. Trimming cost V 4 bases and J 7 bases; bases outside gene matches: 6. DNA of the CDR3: TGTGCCAGCAGCTCACGGACAGGAGTTGAAGCTTTCTTT. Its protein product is CASSSRTGVEAFF.

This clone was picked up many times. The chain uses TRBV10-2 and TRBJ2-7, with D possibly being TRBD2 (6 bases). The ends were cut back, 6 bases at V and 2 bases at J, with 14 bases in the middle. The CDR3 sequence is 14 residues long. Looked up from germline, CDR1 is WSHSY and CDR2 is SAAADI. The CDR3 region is CASRTWGVTYEQYF. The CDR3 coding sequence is TGCGCCAGCAGAACTTGGGGGGTCACCTACGAGCAGTACTTC.

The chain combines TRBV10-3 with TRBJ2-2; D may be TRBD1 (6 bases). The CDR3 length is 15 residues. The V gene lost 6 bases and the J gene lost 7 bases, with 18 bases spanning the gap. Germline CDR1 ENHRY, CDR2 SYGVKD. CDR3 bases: TGTGCCATCAGGCACCGGGACACAGGAGTCGGGGAGCTGTTTTTT. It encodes CAIRHRDTGVGELFF.

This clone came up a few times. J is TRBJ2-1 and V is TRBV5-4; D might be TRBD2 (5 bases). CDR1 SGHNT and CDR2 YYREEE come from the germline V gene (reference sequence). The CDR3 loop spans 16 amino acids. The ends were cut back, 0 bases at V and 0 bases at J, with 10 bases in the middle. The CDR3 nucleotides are TGTGCCAGCAGCTTGGTTCGGGGAAGCTCCTACAATGAGCAGTTCTTC. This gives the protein CASSLVRGSSYNEQFF.

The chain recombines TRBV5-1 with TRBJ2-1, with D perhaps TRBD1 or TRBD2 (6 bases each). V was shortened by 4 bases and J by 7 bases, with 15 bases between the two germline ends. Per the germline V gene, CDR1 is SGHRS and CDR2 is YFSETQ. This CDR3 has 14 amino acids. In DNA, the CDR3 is TGCGCCAGCAGCCCGGGGGCCCAGGGGAATGAGCAGTTCTTC. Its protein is CASSPGAQGNEQFF.

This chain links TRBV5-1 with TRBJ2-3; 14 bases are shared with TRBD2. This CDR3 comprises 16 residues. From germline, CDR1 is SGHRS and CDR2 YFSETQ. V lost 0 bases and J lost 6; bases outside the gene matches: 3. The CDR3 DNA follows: TGCGCCAGCAGCTTGGACGGGACTAGCGGGGGTGATACGCAGTATTTT. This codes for CASSLDGTSGGDTQYF.

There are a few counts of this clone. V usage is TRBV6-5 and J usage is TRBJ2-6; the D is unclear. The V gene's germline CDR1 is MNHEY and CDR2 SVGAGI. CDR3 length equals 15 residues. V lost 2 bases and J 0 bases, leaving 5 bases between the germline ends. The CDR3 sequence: CASSYISSGANVLTF. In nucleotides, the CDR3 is TGTGCCAGCAGTTACATAAGCTCTGGGGCCAACGTCCTGACTTTC.

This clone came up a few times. CDR3 sequence: CASSYSGGGTKNIQYF. The CDR3 coding sequence is TGTGCCAGCAGTTACTCAGGGGGAGGGACCAAAAACATTCAGTACTTC. The genes are TRBV6-5 and TRBJ2-4, with a weak D call TRBD2 (7 bases). The CDR3 loop spans 16 amino acids. Trimming shortened V by 0 bases and J by 2 bases, and 11 bases separated the two germline ends. Germline CDR1 reads MNHEY; CDR2 reads SVGAGI.

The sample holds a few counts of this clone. The CDR3 DNA follows: TGTGCCAGCAGCTTTGGCGGGGGGGCGCGAGAGACCCAGTACTTC. It is translated as CASSFGGGARETQYF. The genes are TRBV7-2 and TRBJ2-5; 9 bases match TRBD2. The junction had 6 bases not matched to a gene; V was cut back by 3 bases and J by 4 bases. The CDR3 runs 15 residues. The germline gives CDR1 SGHTA, CDR2 FQGNSA.

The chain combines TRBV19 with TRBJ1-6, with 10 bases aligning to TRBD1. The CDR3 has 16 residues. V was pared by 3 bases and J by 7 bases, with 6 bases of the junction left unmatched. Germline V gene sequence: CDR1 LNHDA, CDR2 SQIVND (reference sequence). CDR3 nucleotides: TGTGCCAGTAGTATGCTTCCGGACAGGGGGAATTCACCCCTCCACTTT. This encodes CASSMLPDRGNSPLHF.

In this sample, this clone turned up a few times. Written as DNA, the CDR3 is TGTGCCAGCAGCCCAGTGGCGGAGGGGGGCACTGAAGCTTTCTTT. Translated: CASSPVAEGGTEAFF. J is TRBJ1-1 and V is TRBV11-2, with D possibly TRBD1 on 6 matching bases. The CDR3 is made up of 15 amino acids. Trimming left V 5 bases short and J 4 bases short, with 17 bases between. Germline loops: CDR1 SGHAT, CDR2 FQNNGV. The complete variable domain, with remaining parts taken from reference TRBV11-2 and TRBJ1-1, reads EAGVAQSPRYKIIEKRQSVAFWCNPISGHATLYWYQQILGQGPKLLIQFQNNGVVDDSQLPKDRFSAERLKGVDSTLKIQPAKLEDSAVYLCASSPVAEGGTEAFFGQGTRLTVV.

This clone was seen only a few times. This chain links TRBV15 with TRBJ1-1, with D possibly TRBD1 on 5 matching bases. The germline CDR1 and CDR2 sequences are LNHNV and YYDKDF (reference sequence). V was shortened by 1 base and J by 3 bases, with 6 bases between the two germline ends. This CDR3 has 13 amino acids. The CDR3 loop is CATSRGQYTEAFF. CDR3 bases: TGTGCCACCAGCAGAGGACAGTACACTGAAGCTTTCTTT.

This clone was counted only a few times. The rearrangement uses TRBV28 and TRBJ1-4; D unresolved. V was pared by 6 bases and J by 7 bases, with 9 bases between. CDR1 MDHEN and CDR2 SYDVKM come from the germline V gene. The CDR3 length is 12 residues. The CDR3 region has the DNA TGTGCCAGCAGGGTCCTCACTGAAAAACTGTTTTTT. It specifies CASRVLTEKLFF.

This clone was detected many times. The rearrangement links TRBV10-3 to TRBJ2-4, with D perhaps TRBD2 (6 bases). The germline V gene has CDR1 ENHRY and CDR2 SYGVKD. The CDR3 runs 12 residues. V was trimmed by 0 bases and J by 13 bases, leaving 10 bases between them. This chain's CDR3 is CAISESAGSQYF. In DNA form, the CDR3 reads TGTGCCATCAGTGAGTCCGCGGGGTCGCAGTACTTC.

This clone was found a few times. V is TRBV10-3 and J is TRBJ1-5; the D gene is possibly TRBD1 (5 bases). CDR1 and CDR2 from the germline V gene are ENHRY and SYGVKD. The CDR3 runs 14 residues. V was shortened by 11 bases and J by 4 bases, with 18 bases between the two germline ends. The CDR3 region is CAAASQGLNQPQHF. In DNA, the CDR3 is TGTGCCGCCGCATCGCAGGGACTAAATCAGCCCCAGCATTTT.

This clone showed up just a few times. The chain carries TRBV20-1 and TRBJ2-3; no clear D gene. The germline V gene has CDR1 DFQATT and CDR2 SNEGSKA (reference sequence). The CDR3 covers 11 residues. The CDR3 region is CRRLVADTQYF. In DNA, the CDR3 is TGCAGGCGACTCGTCGCAGATACGCAGTATTTT.

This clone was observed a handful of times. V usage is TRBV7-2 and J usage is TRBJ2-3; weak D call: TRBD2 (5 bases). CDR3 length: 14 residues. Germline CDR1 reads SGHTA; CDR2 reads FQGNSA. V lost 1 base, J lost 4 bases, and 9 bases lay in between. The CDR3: CASSLGSSSDTQYF. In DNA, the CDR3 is TGTGCCAGCAGCTTAGGATCTAGCTCAGATACGCAGTATTTT.

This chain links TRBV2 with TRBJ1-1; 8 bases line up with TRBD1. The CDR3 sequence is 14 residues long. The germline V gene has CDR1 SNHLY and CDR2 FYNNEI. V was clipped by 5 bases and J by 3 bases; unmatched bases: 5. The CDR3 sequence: CASSNDRGYTEAFF. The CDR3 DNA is TGTGCCAGCAGTAACGACAGGGGTTACACTGAAGCTTTCTTT. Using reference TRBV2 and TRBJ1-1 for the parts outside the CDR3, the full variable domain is EPEVTQTPSHQVTQMGQEVILRCVPISNHLYFYWYRQILGQKVEFLVSFYNNEISEKSEIFDDQFSVERPDGSNFTLKIRSTKLEDSAMYFCASSNDRGYTEAFFGQGTRLTVV.